These 10 T cell receptor beta chains share one sample of origin, sequenced in a study of blood T cell repertoires in COVID-19. Sequencing was performed with immunoSEQ multiplex PCR; in TCRdb, only in-frame clones are kept and a portion is missing. The table has roughly 230,000 clones, 70% to 90% seen once. Sequenced input: peripheral blood. The receptors stem from a man aged 50 to 60 with COVID-19, enrolled during active disease.

The chain combines TRBV7-9 with TRBJ1-1, with 7 bases that match TRBD1. The germline V gene has CDR1 SEHNR and CDR2 FQNEAQ (reference sequence). With 3 bases clipped from V and 1 base from J, the junction kept 5 bases outside the gene matches. The CDR3 extends over 15 amino acids. Written as DNA, the CDR3 is TGTGCCAGCAGCTTCTCTCGGGACAGGAACACTGAAGCTTTCTTT. It yields the protein CASSFSRDRNTEAFF. The variable domain in full, with the rest retrieved from reference TRBV7-9 and TRBJ1-1, is DTGVSQNPRHKITKRGQNVTFRCDPISEHNRLYWYRQTLGQGPEFLTYFQNEAQLEKSRLLSDRFSAERPKGSFSTLEIQRTEQGDSAMYLCASSFSRDRNTEAFFGQGTRLTVV.

The V and J genes are TRBV28 and TRBJ2-3; D not certain. The CDR3 is 15 amino acids. Germline CDR1 reads MDHEN; CDR2 reads SYDVKM. V was cut by 5 bases and J by 11 bases, with 23 bases left in between. The CDR3 reads CASSPPGDILRGQYF. As DNA, the CDR3 is TGTGCCAGCAGTCCCCCCGGTGACATCCTTCGTGGGCAGTATTTT.

This chain connects TRBV27 to TRBJ1-5; tentatively, D is TRBD1 (5 bases). CDR3 length equals 14 residues. Germline V gene sequence: CDR1 MNHEY, CDR2 SMNVEV (reference sequence). V was shortened by 6 bases and J by 7 bases, with 16 bases between the two germline ends. The CDR3 sequence is CASSQGGGDQPQHF. CDR3 DNA sequence: TGTGCCAGCAGCCAGGGTGGGGGGGACCAGCCCCAGCATTTT.

The chain combines TRBV11-2 with TRBJ2-5; 8 nucleotides agree with TRBD1. Germline V gene data show CDR1 as SGHAT and CDR2 as FQNNGV. The CDR3 loop spans 15 amino acids. V gave up 3 bases and J gave up 5 bases; unmatched junction bases: 8. This CDR3 is CASSLFRGLEETQYF. For the CDR3, the DNA is TGTGCCAGCAGCTTGTTCAGGGGGCTGGAGGAGACCCAGTACTTC. Combining the CDR3 with reference TRBV11-2 and TRBJ2-5 gives the whole variable domain EAGVAQSPRYKIIEKRQSVAFWCNPISGHATLYWYQQILGQGPKLLIQFQNNGVVDDSQLPKDRFSAERLKGVDSTLKIQPAKLEDSAVYLCASSLFRGLEETQYFGPGTRLLVL.

The V and J genes are TRBV25-1 and TRBJ1-3; TRBD1 might be the D (5 bases). Germline loops: CDR1 MGHDK, CDR2 SYGVNS. CDR3 length: 15 residues. Between the trimmed V and J ends, which lost 6 bases and 0 bases, there was a span of 12 bases. CDR3 in amino acids: CASRGEGSSGNTIYF. The DNA of the CDR3 is TGTGCCAGCAGGGGGGAGGGAAGCTCTGGAAACACCATATATTTT.

The chain employs TRBV11-3 and TRBJ2-5; the D gene is possibly TRBD2 (6 bases). Trimming took 2 bases from V and 4 from J, leaving 14 bases between them. There are 15 residues in the CDR3. Per the germline V gene, CDR1 is SGHNT and CDR2 is YENEEA. The CDR3 here is CASSLNSGGGETQYF. CDR3 DNA: TGTGCCAGCAGCTTAAATTCCGGGGGAGGAGAGACCCAGTACTTC.

This clone was observed a handful of times. The V call is TRBV5-8, the J call TRBJ1-6; D may be TRBD1 (5 bases). V was pared by 7 bases and J by 10 bases, with 18 bases between. The CDR3 runs to 14 residues. The V gene's germline CDR1 is SGHTS and CDR2 YDEGEE. The CDR3, as DNA: TGTGCCAGCCAGGCCGGAGGGGCTTTCTCACCCCTCCACTTT. This encodes CASQAGGAFSPLHF. Drawing the rest from reference TRBV5-8 and TRBJ1-6, the complete variable domain is EAGVTQSPTHLIKTRGQQATLRCSPISGHTSVYWYQQALGLGLQFLLWYDEGEERNRGNFPPRFSGRQFPNYSSELNVNALELEDSALYLCASQAGGAFSPLHFGNGTRLTVT.

The chain has TRBV12-3 or TRBV12-4 and TRBJ2-7; maybe TRBD2 (5 bases). V was trimmed by 7 bases and J by 3 bases, leaving 13 bases between them. This CDR3 comprises 13 residues. CDR3: CASTTSAGYEQYF. The CDR3 nucleotides are TGTGCCAGCACCACCAGCGCGGGCTACGAGCAGTACTTC.

This clone was picked up one time. The chain uses TRBV5-1 and TRBJ1-5, with 10 bases aligning to TRBD1. The CDR3 consists of 15 residues. After removal of 0 bases from V and 6 bases from J, the junction contained 3 bases not matched to a gene. Looked up from germline, CDR1 is SGHRS and CDR2 is YFSETQ. The CDR3 nucleotides read TGCGCCAGCAGCTTGGGGACAGGGGGTGGTCAGCCCCAGCATTTT. Translating it yields CASSLGTGGGQPQHF.

CDR3 DNA sequence: TGTGCCACCTCGGGGGGGGCGACTAATGAAAAACTGTTTTTT. Translated: CATSGGATNEKLFF. The genes are TRBV15 and TRBJ1-4, with D perhaps matching TRBD1 (6 bases). V was trimmed by 8 bases and J by 2 bases, leaving 12 bases between them. The CDR3 runs 14 residues. Germline V gives CDR1 LNHNV, CDR2 YYDKDF (reference sequence).